The T cell receptor delta chain under discussion was sequenced for a study of Vδ1+ human thymocytes. Study-level points and caveats: Highly polyclonal TRG and TRD repertoires with Gaussian CDR3 length distributions appeared in thymus. TRD repertoires were essentially private, unlike widely shared TRG clonotypes.

In its sample, this clone was seen once. What it binds is unknown. Thymocytes were sorted as CD3+ TCRVdelta1+ TCRVdelta2- after alphabeta T cell depletion. Vdelta1+ thymocyte sorts reached between about 97% and 99.6% purity. Extracted RNA was reverse transcribed into cDNA. Pooled V-gene forward primers with one constant-region reverse primer generated the CDR3 amplicons by multiplex PCR. TCRdb reapplied CATT to the multiplex PCR reads. The table includes 45,000 to 60,000 delta-chain clones, about 16% detected once. The CDR3 extends over 23 amino acids. Trimming cost V 0 bases and J 3 bases; bases outside gene matches: 22. Germline loops: CDR1 TSWWSYY, CDR2 QGS.

The genes are TRDV1 and TRDJ1, with 13 bases aligning to TRDD3. The sequenced sample was Vdelta1+ gamma-delta thymocytes from the thymus. Subset meaning: FACS-sorted CD3+ TCRalphabeta- TCRVdelta1+ TCRVdelta2- thymocytes. The sequence derives from a boy under two years old who had congenital heart surgery. CDR3 in DNA: TGTGCTCTTGGGGAACTAAGTGCCGACGAAATTACTGGGGGATACGCGAGGGCCGATAAACTCATCTTT. As protein: CALGELSADEITGGYARADKLIF.